The 21 T cell receptor beta chains below all came from one sample that was sequenced in a study of cytomegalovirus exposure and HLA in healthy donors. Libraries were prepared by immunoSEQ multiplex PCR; TCRdb keeps only in-frame clonotypes and omits some of them. The sample includes about 310,000 clones, 88% of them seen just once. The sequenced sample consisted of PBMCs. All receptors derive from a man under 40 in good health and CMV-seronegative.

The rearrangement uses TRBV5-1 and TRBJ1-2; TRBD1 matches at 10 bases. Trimming cost V 4 bases and J 7 bases; bases outside gene matches: 7. CDR3 length: 14 amino acids. Germline CDR1 SGHRS, CDR2 YFSETQ. The CDR3 nucleotides read TGCGCCAGCAGCCTGGGACAGGGGCAAGGTGGCTACACCTTC. It translates to CASSLGQGQGGYTF.

The J gene is TRBJ1-6, the V gene TRBV5-6; 9 bases line up with TRBD1. This CDR3 comprises 16 residues. Losses at the gene ends were 0 bases for V and 7 bases for J; bases not matched to a gene: 5. Germline CDR1 SGHDT, CDR2 YYEEEE. The CDR3, as DNA: TGTGCCAGCAGCTTGGGGGGTGGGACAGGGAATTCACCCCTCCACTTT. Protein sequence: CASSLGGGTGNSPLHF.

This chain connects TRBV11-2 to TRBJ2-5; 15 bases align to TRBD2. The CDR3 is made up of 19 amino acids. The ends lost 2 bases at V and 5 bases at J; junction bases unmatched: 12. Germline-derived CDR1 and CDR2 are SGHAT and FQNNGV. The DNA of the CDR3 is TGTGCCAGCAGCTTATCCTCACCGGGACTAGCGGGGGGCGGCGAGACCCAGTACTTC. Translating it yields CASSLSSPGLAGGGETQYF.

The rearrangement uses TRBV11-2 and TRBJ1-5; 7 bases agree with TRBD1. Germline V gene sequence: CDR1 SGHAT, CDR2 FQNNGV. The CDR3 has 15 residues. V trimming: 5 bases; J trimming: 3 bases; junction bases outside the gene matches: 7. The CDR3 here is CASSLATGFNQPQHF. In nucleotides, the CDR3 is TGTGCCAGCAGCCTCGCGACAGGGTTCAATCAGCCCCAGCATTTT. Full variable domain (rest looked up from reference TRBV11-2 and TRBJ1-5): EAGVAQSPRYKIIEKRQSVAFWCNPISGHATLYWYQQILGQGPKLLIQFQNNGVVDDSQLPKDRFSAERLKGVDSTLKIQPAKLEDSAVYLCASSLATGFNQPQHFGDGTRLSIL.

This chain uses TRBV7-9 with TRBJ1-5, with TRBD1 matching 7 bases. CDR1 and CDR2 (germline): SEHNR, FQNEAQ (reference sequence). V dropped 5 bases and J dropped 4; count of bases not matched to a gene: 5. The CDR3 has 14 amino acids. The chain's CDR3 is CASSGGQLNQPQHF. The CDR3 DNA sequence: TGTGCCAGCAGCGGGGGACAGCTAAATCAGCCCCAGCATTTT.

The genes are TRBV5-1 and TRBJ2-7, with 9 positions matching TRBD1. Germline values: CDR1 SGHRS, CDR2 YFSETQ. V was pared by 6 bases and J by 2 bases, with 9 bases of the junction left unmatched. The length of the CDR3 is 15 residues. The CDR3 sequence: CASTKSWDRAYEQYF. For the CDR3, the DNA is TGCGCCAGCACTAAATCATGGGACAGGGCCTACGAGCAGTACTTC.

The chain combines TRBV4-3 with TRBJ1-2; a possible D gene is TRBD1 (6 bases). The ends were cut back, 1 base at V and 3 bases at J, with 12 bases in the middle. The germline V gene has CDR1 LGHNA and CDR2 YSLEER. This CDR3 spans 15 amino acids. The CDR3 sequence: CASSQVHRDDYGYTF. In DNA form, the CDR3 reads TGCGCCAGCAGCCAAGTGCACAGGGATGACTATGGCTACACCTTC.

This clone was counted once. The V gene is TRBV19, the J gene TRBJ2-7, with 10 nucleotides matching TRBD1. The junction had 8 bases not matched to a gene; V was cut back by 6 bases and J by 3 bases. The CDR3 sequence is 15 residues long. Germline V gives CDR1 LNHDA, CDR2 SQIVND (reference sequence). CDR3 loop: CASRPGQGPLYEQYF. The DNA of the CDR3 is TGTGCCAGTAGACCGGGACAGGGGCCCCTCTACGAGCAGTACTTC.

The chain carries TRBV6-6 and TRBJ2-7; the match to TRBD2 covers 9 bases. The CDR3 consists of 14 residues. V lost 5 bases and J lost 1; bases outside the gene matches: 3. The germline V gene has CDR1 MNHNY and CDR2 SVGAGI (reference sequence). The DNA for the CDR3 is TGTGCCAGCAGTGCCCTAGCGGGGTCCTACGAGCAGTACTTC. Residues: CASSALAGSYEQYF.

This rearrangement joins TRBV6-6 to TRBJ1-4; 10 bases align to TRBD1. With V trimmed by 6 bases and J by 8 bases, 6 bases remained unmatched. Germline V lookup: CDR1 MNHNY, CDR2 SVGAGI (reference sequence). The CDR3 runs to 14 residues. The CDR3 DNA is TGTGCCAGCAGCCTGACAGGGGGCGGAGAAAAACTGTTTTTT. Translated, it gives CASSLTGGGEKLFF.

CDR3 in amino acids: CAWSAGTGAEQYF. The CDR3 region has the DNA TGTGCCTGGAGTGCGGGTACAGGGGCCGAGCAGTACTTC. The rearrangement links TRBV30 to TRBJ2-7; 7 positions match TRBD1. The CDR3 has 13 residues. CDR1 and CDR2 (germline): GTSNPN, SVGIG (reference sequence). After removal of 1 base from V and 6 bases from J, the junction contained 6 bases not matched to a gene.

This clone was observed once. V and J are TRBV19 and TRBJ1-5; D is undetermined. V dropped 3 bases and J dropped 7 bases, with 10 bases sitting between them. The CDR3 covers 13 residues. From germline, CDR1 is LNHDA and CDR2 SQIVND (reference sequence). The CDR3 DNA sequence: TGTGCCAGTAGTATCGGAGGGAGCCAGCCCCAGCATTTT. Its translation: CASSIGGSQPQHF.

The chain combines TRBV7-9 with TRBJ1-2; TRBD1 matches 8 bases. The germline gives CDR1 SEHNR, CDR2 FQNEAQ (reference sequence). This CDR3 has 15 amino acids. Trimming cost V 4 bases and J 3 bases; bases outside gene matches: 7. CDR3 in amino acids: CASSSRTGRDYGYTF. The CDR3 DNA follows: TGTGCCAGCAGCTCGAGGACAGGGAGGGACTATGGCTACACCTTC.

This rearrangement joins TRBV10-3 to TRBJ2-7; a weak D match, TRBD1 (6 bases). The CDR3 consists of 13 residues. With 7 bases removed from V and 1 base from J, the gap between germline ends came to 11 bases. Germline V CDR1 and CDR2: ENHRY, SYGVKD. DNA for the CDR3: TGTGCCATCACGACCGGGACATCCTACGAGCAGTACTTC. This translates into CAITTGTSYEQYF.

V is TRBV28 and J is TRBJ1-5; 10 bases map to TRBD1. V lost 7 bases and J lost 3; bases outside the gene matches: 9. This CDR3 spans 16 amino acids. Germline CDR1 MDHEN, CDR2 SYDVKM. CDR3 in DNA: TGTGCCAGCAACCCCGGGGGGACAGGGGTCAATCAGCCCCAGCATTTT. This sequence encodes CASNPGGTGVNQPQHF.

The V gene is TRBV7-2, the J gene TRBJ2-1, with D tentatively TRBD1 (5 bases). The CDR3 runs to 14 residues. Trimming shortened V by 3 bases and J by 4 bases, and 10 bases separated the two germline ends. CDR1 and CDR2 (germline): SGHTA, FQGNSA. The DNA for the CDR3 is TGTGCCAGCAGCTTCAGGGAAGGTTACAATGAGCAGTTCTTC. Translated: CASSFREGYNEQFF.

The chain combines TRBV30 with TRBJ2-7; weak D call: TRBD2 (5 bases). V shed 3 bases and J shed 0 bases, with 15 bases lying between them. Germline V gene data show CDR1 as GTSNPN and CDR2 as SVGIG (reference sequence). This CDR3 contains 15 residues. The DNA for the CDR3 is TGTGCCTGGAGCGGGGTGGGTGCCAGCTCCTACGAGCAGTACTTC. Translated: CAWSGVGASSYEQYF.

This clone has just a few counts. The chain links TRBV29-1 to TRBJ1-2, with TRBD1 matching 8 bases. V lost 6 bases, J lost 3 bases, and 3 bases stayed unmatched. The CDR3 has 12 amino acids. Germline V gene sequence: CDR1 SQVTM, CDR2 ANQGSEA. For the CDR3, the DNA is TGCAGCGTAGGACAGGGAGACTATGGCTACACCTTC. Protein: CSVGQGDYGYTF.

The rearrangement joins TRBV28 to TRBJ2-7; D not certain. The CDR3 extends over 13 amino acids. Trimming removed 1 base from V and 5 bases from J, with 9 bases in between. Germline-derived CDR1 and CDR2 are MDHEN and SYDVKM. The CDR3 DNA is TGTGCCAGCAGTTTATATCCGTCGGACGAGCAGTACTTC. Protein: CASSLYPSDEQYF.

CDR3 nucleotide sequence: TGTGCCAGCAGCTTAGGGGGGCGCGGAAACATTCAGTACTTC. Protein: CASSLGGRGNIQYF. J is TRBJ2-4 and V is TRBV7-9, with D possibly TRBD1 on 6 matching bases. In germline, CDR1 is SEHNR, CDR2 FQNEAQ (reference sequence). The CDR3 loop spans 14 amino acids. Trimming shortened V by 1 base and J by 6 bases, and 10 bases separated the two germline ends.

CDR3 protein: CASSTPGTGVHEQYF. The DNA for the CDR3 is TGTGCCAGTAGTACCCCCGGGACAGGGGTACACGAGCAGTACTTC. J is TRBJ2-7 and V is TRBV19, with 10 bases lining up with TRBD1. This CDR3 spans 15 amino acids. The germline V gene encodes CDR1 LNHDA and CDR2 SQIVND (reference sequence). Trimming removed 4 bases from V and 5 bases from J; junction bases left unmatched: 8. The whole variable domain, filled in from reference TRBV19 and TRBJ2-7, reads DGGITQSPKYLFRKEGQNVTLSCEQNLNHDAMYWYRQDPGQGLRLIYYSQIVNDFQKGDIAEGYSVSREKKESFPLTVTSAQKNPTAFYLCASSTPGTGVHEQYFGPGTRLTVT.